This record concerns one T cell receptor beta chain sequence. Its specificity is unknown. The protocol was immunoSEQ multiplex PCR, while the TCRdb copy is restricted to in-frame clones and leaves out a portion. The repertoire has 90,000 to 150,000 clones, 80% to 90% of them found once; the top ten carry approximately 7.1%. The sample originates from a study of T cell responses to AZD1222 COVID-19 vaccine. Second doses were pooled across both intervals (about 4 or about 12 weeks). The CDR3 extends over 13 amino acids. Trimming stripped 5 bases from V and 4 bases from J, with 11 bases between. Germline loops: CDR1 SGHTA, CDR2 FQGTGA. Study findings and constraints: The study found Spike-specific TCR breadth and depth rose after two AZD1222 doses. Within unmutated variant regions lay the reported targets of nearly half of spike-specific TCRs.

The rearrangement joins TRBV7-3 to TRBJ1-1; no definite D call. The sequencing used peripheral blood, collected 28 days after the second AZD1222 dose. The clonotype comes from an adult who received the AZD1222 COVID-19 vaccine. The CDR3 here is CASSPGSTTEAFF. CDR3 DNA: TGTGCCAGCAGCCCCGGGTCTACCACTGAAGCTTTCTTT.